A selection of T cell receptor beta chains follows, all from one sample in a study of T cell repertoires in cytomegalovirus infection. Their antigens remain unidentified. TCRdb recomputed calls from the reads with MiXCR, one row per CDR3 protein. The sample contains approximately 1,000,000 distinct CDR3 sequences, approximately 33% of which appear only once. This specimen consisted of cultured CD8+ T cells from PBMCs, obtained from culture after CMV antigen stimulation. Source of these receptors: a human donor in good health (CMV status not recorded). Some clones in this sample may be carry-over from other donors' samples. Each CDR3 is given with its conserved first and last residue. Fields, in order: clone size, CDR3 length, D gene, J gene, V gene, CDR3 DNA, CDR3 protein. The D gene is left open where the match is weak. Rows give clone size only sometimes, using once, few, many, or a class for an expanded clone.

size: .; length: 14; D: TRBD2; J: TRBJ2-7; V: TRBV5-4; DNA: TGTGCCAGCAGCTTAGGCGGGGGAAACTACGAGCAGTACTTC; CDR3: CASSLGGGNYEQYF
size: many; length: 13; D: .; J: TRBJ1-2; V: TRBV7-2; DNA: TGTGCCAGCAGCTACACAGCGAGTAGTGGCTACACCTTC; CDR3: CASSYTASSGYTF
size: .; length: 15; D: TRBD1; J: TRBJ2-5; V: TRBV6-6; DNA: TGTGCCAGCAGTCCCCCGGGACAGGGGTGGGAGACCCAGTACTTC; CDR3: CASSPPGQGWETQYF
size: many; length: 16; D: .; J: TRBJ2-6; V: TRBV7-8; DNA: TGTGCCAGCAGCTCCCCGACCAGCTCTGGGGCCAACGTCCTGACTTTC; CDR3: CASSSPTSSGANVLTF
size: many; length: 13; D: TRBD1; J: TRBJ2-7; V: TRBV7-8; DNA: TGTGCCAGCGCGCAGGGGGCTTCCTACGAGCAGTACTTC; CDR3: CASAQGASYEQYF
size: many; length: 11; D: .; J: TRBJ1-1; V: TRBV27; DNA: TGTGCCAGCAGCTCCTTCACTGAAGCTTTCTTT; CDR3: CASSSFTEAFF
size: .; length: 17; D: TRBD2; J: TRBJ2-2; V: TRBV7-2; DNA: TGTGCCAGCAGCTTATTAGCGGGGTCCGCGAACACCGGGGAGCTGTTTTTT; CDR3: CASSLLAGSANTGELFF
size: many; length: 17; D: TRBD2; J: TRBJ2-3; V: TRBV7-2; DNA: TGTGCCAGCAACGGAGCGGGGGGGGCGATCTGGGCAGATACGCAGTATTTT; CDR3: CASNGAGGAIWADTQYF
size: .; length: 15; D: TRBD2; J: TRBJ2-1; V: TRBV20-1; DNA: TGCAGTGCTAGAGGGTCGGGAGGCTCCTACAATGAGCAGTTCTTC; CDR3: CSARGSGGSYNEQFF
size: once; length: 14; D: TRBD1; J: TRBJ1-5; V: TRBV19; DNA: TGTGCCAGTAGTACGGGACAGACAAATCAGCCCCAGCATTTT; CDR3: CASSTGQTNQPQHF
size: few; length: 15; D: .; J: TRBJ2-1; V: TRBV6-6; DNA: TGTGCCAGCCTACGACCATGGGGGGTCAACAATGAGCAGTTCTTC; CDR3: CASLRPWGVNNEQFF
size: .; length: 18; D: .; J: TRBJ1-5; V: TRBV7-6; DNA: TGTGCCAGCAGCTTAGCCCCGACGTCGACAGGAAGGAATCAGCCCCAGCATTTT; CDR3: CASSLAPTSTGRNQPQHF
size: few; length: 17; D: .; J: TRBJ2-5; V: TRBV3-1; DNA: TGTGCCAGCAGTCCCACTATCGATCCCTCTCTCCAAGAGACCCAGTACTTC; CDR3: CASSPTIDPSLQETQYF
size: few; length: 14; D: .; J: TRBJ2-2; V: TRBV27; DNA: TGTGCCAGCAATAGGGAGGGGGACACCGGGGAGCTGTTTTTT; CDR3: CASNREGDTGELFF
size: few; length: 14; D: .; J: TRBJ1-1; V: TRBV4-1; DNA: TGCGCCAGCAGCCAGGCAGAAGGGGTATTTGAAGCTTTCTTT; CDR3: CASSQAEGVFEAFF
size: .; length: 12; D: .; J: TRBJ1-4; V: TRBV9; DNA: TGTGCCAGCAGCGACATCCGGGGAAAACTGTTTTTT; CDR3: CASSDIRGKLFF
size: .; length: 16; D: .; J: TRBJ2-3; V: TRBV15; DNA: TGTGCCACCAGCAGGGGTCTATTTCCTAGCACAGATACGCAGTATTTT; CDR3: CATSRGLFPSTDTQYF
size: once; length: 11; D: .; J: TRBJ1-1; V: TRBV13; DNA: TGTGCCAGCAGCTTAAAGAGGGAAGCTTTCTTT; CDR3: CASSLKREAFF
size: .; length: 15; D: TRBD2; J: TRBJ2-5; V: TRBV6-5; DNA: TGTGCCAGCAGTTATGGACGGGGGGGCCGGGAGACCCAGTACTTC; CDR3: CASSYGRGGRETQYF
size: .; length: 16; D: .; J: TRBJ2-1; V: TRBV28; DNA: TGTGCCAGCAGTTTATACACGATAGCCCGGAACAATGAGCAGTTCTTC; CDR3: CASSLYTIARNNEQFF
size: .; length: 11; D: TRBD1; J: TRBJ2-1; V: TRBV5-6; DNA: TGTGCCAGCAGCTGGGGACAGGGGCAGTTCTTC; CDR3: CASSWGQGQFF
size: .; length: 14; D: .; J: TRBJ1-5; V: TRBV28; DNA: TGTGCCAGCAGTTTAATAGGGATCGATCAGCCCCAGCATTTT; CDR3: CASSLIGIDQPQHF
size: .; length: 15; D: TRBD1; J: TRBJ1-5; V: TRBV4-1; DNA: TGCGCCAGCAGCCAAGAAGGGACAGCAAAGGAACCCCAGCATTTT; CDR3: CASSQEGTAKEPQHF
size: .; length: 15; D: TRBD2; J: TRBJ2-1; V: TRBV27; DNA: TGTGCCAGCAGTTTATTGGGGGGGTCATTGGTTGAGCAGTTCTTC; CDR3: CASSLLGGSLVEQFF
size: few; length: 15; D: .; J: TRBJ2-3; V: TRBV6-5; DNA: TGTGCCAGCAGTTACTCGGTGGGGCCCGGAGATACGCAGTATTTT; CDR3: CASSYSVGPGDTQYF
size: .; length: 15; D: .; J: TRBJ1-1; V: TRBV9; DNA: TGTGCCAGCAGCGTAAGCAGTGGGCCTAACACTGAAGCTTTCTTT; CDR3: CASSVSSGPNTEAFF
size: .; length: 16; D: .; J: TRBJ2-1; V: TRBV20-1; DNA: TGCAGTGCTAGAGATCAGGACACCTTACTCTACAATGAGCAGTTCTTC; CDR3: CSARDQDTLLYNEQFF
size: many; length: 15; D: TRBD1; J: TRBJ2-7; V: TRBV6-1; DNA: TGTGCCAGCAGTGACCGACAGGGTCCCTCCTACGAGCAGTACTTC; CDR3: CASSDRQGPSYEQYF
size: .; length: 11; D: .; J: TRBJ1-3; V: TRBV5-4; DNA: TGTGCAGTTGCCTCTGGAAACACCATATATTTT; CDR3: CAVASGNTIYF
size: few; length: 13; D: .; J: TRBJ1-1; V: TRBV20-1; DNA: TGCAGTGCTAGGGAGGGGGTGGACACTGAAGCTTTCTTT; CDR3: CSAREGVDTEAFF
size: .; length: 16; D: .; J: TRBJ2-7; V: TRBV2; DNA: TGTGCCAGCAGCGAACAAACAGGGGGGGTCTCCTACGAGCAGTACTTC; CDR3: CASSEQTGGVSYEQYF
size: .; length: 15; D: TRBD2; J: TRBJ2-2; V: TRBV2; DNA: TGTGCCAGCAACCGACTAGCGGGTAACACCGGGGAGCTGTTTTTT; CDR3: CASNRLAGNTGELFF